A selection of T cell receptor beta chains follows, all from one sample in a study of blood T cells in healthy people across ages. TCRdb independently ran MiXCR on the 5' RACE reads; one entry per CDR3 protein. The table has 1.5 million to 2 million distinct CDR3 sequences, about 39% seen once. Sequenced material: blood. The receptors here all came from a human donor in good health. CDR3s include the opening cysteine and the closing phenylalanine or tryptophan. The D gene is left open where the match is weak. Where a row states a size, it is once, few, many or the class of an expanded clone; other rows omit it.

v_call	j_call	cdr3_length	d_call	clone_size	cdr3_aa	cdr3_nt
TRBV2	TRBJ2-7	14	TRBD1	few	CASSKQGGRYEQYF	TGTGCCAGCAGTAAACAGGGGGGTCGTTACGAGCAGTACTTC
TRBV14	TRBJ1-1	14	TRBD1	-	CASSQVQGGTEAFF	TGTGCCAGCAGCCAAGTCCAGGGGGGAACTGAAGCTTTCTTT
TRBV5-1	TRBJ2-3	18	TRBD2	-	CASRLALAGVSSTDTQYF	TGCGCCAGCAGATTGGCACTAGCGGGGGTCTCTAGCACAGATACGCAGTATTTT
TRBV29-1	TRBJ1-1	15	-	few	CSVEDRGRGNTEAFF	TGCAGCGTTGAAGATCGAGGCCGGGGGAACACTGAAGCTTTCTTT
TRBV29-1	TRBJ1-2	17	-	few	CSVRIIRVSGLDYGYTF	TGCAGCGTCCGTATTATTCGGGTCTCCGGATTAGACTATGGCTACACCTTC
TRBV10-3	TRBJ2-1	15	TRBD2	-	CAIRPLAGGNNEQFF	TGTGCCATCAGACCCTTAGCGGGGGGGAACAATGAGCAGTTCTTC
TRBV6-1	TRBJ1-2	11	-	-	CASLLAYGYTF	TGTGCCAGCCTACTAGCGTATGGCTACACCTTC
TRBV29-1	TRBJ2-4	12	-	-	CSVRDSFDEQYF	TGCAGCGTTCGAGACAGTTTTGATGAGCAGTACTTC
TRBV5-1	TRBJ2-2	15	TRBD1	-	CASSLVYRGHGELFF	TGCGCCAGCAGCTTGGTATACAGGGGCCACGGGGAGCTGTTTTTT
TRBV7-2	TRBJ1-2	16	TRBD1	-	CASSLVAGQGNYGYTF	TGTGCCAGCAGCTTAGTAGCGGGACAGGGAAACTATGGCTACACCTTC
TRBV6-6	TRBJ2-7	15	-	few	CASSYTLQGSYEQYF	TGTGCCAGCAGTTACACCCTACAGGGTTCCTACGAGCAGTACTTC
TRBV6-5	TRBJ1-2	15	-	few	CASTTRDFGGWGYTF	TGTGCCAGTACAACTCGGGACTTCGGGGGCTGGGGCTACACCTTC
TRBV28	TRBJ2-7	16	-	once	CASSSLRRGSGDEQYF	TGTGCCAGCAGCAGTTTAAGGAGGGGCTCTGGTGACGAGCAGTACTTC
TRBV29-1	TRBJ2-7	11	-	-	CSGERGYEQYF	TGCAGCGGAGAAAGGGGATACGAGCAGTACTTC
TRBV20-1	TRBJ2-3	10	-	-	CSVPGQTKYF	TGCAGTGTACCAGGACAGACTAAGTATTTT
TRBV28	TRBJ2-7	14	TRBD1	-	CASSIRDRYTEQYF	TGTGCCAGCAGTATCCGGGACAGGTATACCGAGCAGTACTTC
TRBV6-5	TRBJ1-2	13	TRBD1	few	CASSFAGGSGYTF	TGTGCCAGCAGTTTCGCAGGGGGATCTGGCTACACCTTC
TRBV20-1	TRBJ1-5	13	-	-	CSALVVGSQPQHF	TGCAGTGCCCTGGTAGTAGGGAGCCAGCCCCAGCATTTT
TRBV5-6	TRBJ1-2	17	-	few	CASSLGRQRVTNYGYTF	TGTGCCAGCAGCTTGGGTCGTCAGAGGGTGACCAACTATGGCTACACCTTC
TRBV28	TRBJ2-7	15	TRBD1	few	CASSDTGGIPYEQYF	TGTGCCAGCAGCGATACAGGGGGCATCCCCTACGAGCAGTACTTC
TRBV29-1	TRBJ2-1	16	-	-	CSVESPRHESYNEQFF	TGCAGCGTTGAATCTCCTCGACACGAGTCCTACAATGAGCAGTTCTTC
TRBV20-1	TRBJ2-1	13	-	many	CSAVVSSYNEQFF	TGCAGTGCTGTCGTTAGCTCCTACAATGAGCAGTTCTTC
TRBV20-1	TRBJ1-2	18	-	-	CSARDRGTPKGGNYGYTF	TGCAGTGCTAGAGATAGGGGGACCCCTAAAGGGGGTAACTATGGCTACACCTTC
TRBV7-9	TRBJ2-1	14	TRBD2	-	CASSTSGRYNEQFF	TGTGCCAGCAGCACTAGCGGCAGGTACAATGAGCAGTTCTTC
TRBV7-2	TRBJ2-1	16	TRBD2	-	CASSPRPSGGNNEQFF	TGTGCCAGCAGCCCCCGCCCTAGCGGGGGAAACAATGAGCAGTTCTTC
TRBV2	TRBJ2-3	15	-	-	CASTLNTISTDTQYF	TGTGCCAGCACCCTAAACACCATTAGCACAGATACGCAGTATTTT
TRBV5-1	TRBJ2-1	16	-	-	CASSQSGTPTSNEQFF	TGCGCCAGCAGCCAATCCGGGACACCCACCTCCAATGAGCAGTTCTTC
TRBV5-1	TRBJ2-7	14	-	-	CASSLYGYQETQYF	TGCGCCAGCAGCTTGTATGGCTACCAAGAGACTCAGTACTTC
TRBV6-1	TRBJ2-3	16	TRBD2	few	CASSAAKRGGLDTQYF	TGTGCCAGCAGTGCGGCCAAGCGGGGGGGCCTTGATACGCAGTATTTT
TRBV11-3	TRBJ1-1	17	-	-	CASSLRWWDEMNTEAFF	TGTGCCAGCAGCTTGCGGTGGTGGGACGAAATGAACACTGAAGCTTTCTTT
TRBV7-2	TRBJ2-4	20	-	-	CASSSQPEGGVPIAKNIQYF	TGTGCCAGCAGCTCTCAGCCGGAGGGGGGGGTTCCTATAGCCAAAAACATTCAGTACTTC
TRBV4-2	TRBJ1-2	16	TRBD1	few	CASSQRAGGFNYGYTF	TGTGCCAGCAGCCAACGGGCAGGGGGTTTTAACTATGGCTACACCTTC
TRBV3-1	TRBJ1-1	13	-	few	CASSPNGATEAFF	TGTGCCAGCAGCCCAAATGGGGCGACTGAAGCTTTCTTT
TRBV15	TRBJ2-3	16	TRBD2	-	CATSRDGGGTADTQYF	TGTGCCACCAGCAGAGATGGCGGGGGGACGGCAGATACGCAGTATTTT
TRBV27	TRBJ1-2	14	TRBD1	-	CASSAGTGWGGYTF	TGTGCCAGCAGCGCCGGGACAGGGTGGGGCGGCTACACCTTC
TRBV2	TRBJ2-1	15	TRBD1	-	CASSSGTGEYNEQFF	TGTGCCAGCAGCTCCGGGACAGGGGAATACAATGAGCAGTTCTTC
TRBV5-1	TRBJ2-1	11	TRBD1	few	CASSQTGEQFF	TGCGCCAGCAGCCAGACAGGGGAGCAGTTCTTC
TRBV7-6	TRBJ2-7	12	-	-	CASSQHGSEQYF	TGTGCCAGCAGCCAACATGGTAGCGAGCAGTACTTC
TRBV20-1	TRBJ2-7	13	TRBD1	-	CSARGQGRDEQYF	TGCAGTGCTAGGGGACAGGGGCGAGACGAGCAGTACTTC
TRBV5-5	TRBJ2-1	14	-	few	CASSRTPGANEQFF	TGTGCCAGCAGCCGGACCCCCGGGGCCAATGAGCAGTTCTTC
TRBV4-3	TRBJ2-7	14	-	many	CASSQVEGSYEQYF	TGCGCCAGCAGCCAAGTTGAGGGATCCTACGAGCAGTACTTC
TRBV7-8	TRBJ1-2	17	TRBD1	-	CASSLARIGTGNYGYTF	TGTGCCAGCAGCTTAGCTAGGATAGGGACAGGGAACTATGGCTACACCTTC
TRBV28	TRBJ2-3	15	TRBD2	few	CASSRTSLTTDTQYF	TGTGCCAGCAGCAGGACTAGCCTCACCACGGATACGCAGTATTTT
TRBV5-4	TRBJ1-1	13	-	-	CASSLASAGEAFF	TGTGCCAGCAGCTTGGCGTCGGCGGGTGAAGCTTTCTTT
TRBV12-3/TRBV12-4	TRBJ2-7	19	-	-	CASSPPWGGLQSSSYEQYF	TGTGCCAGCAGTCCACCTTGGGGCGGGTTACAGTCTAGCTCCTACGAGCAGTACTTC
TRBV9	TRBJ2-1	15	TRBD2	-	CASSNTSGPYNEQFF	TGTGCCAGCAGCAACACTAGCGGGCCTTACAATGAGCAGTTCTTC